The 7 T cell receptor beta chains below all came from one sample that was sequenced in a study of T cell repertoires in cytomegalovirus infection. MiXCR, run by TCRdb on the reads, gives a single entry per CDR3 protein. The sample yields over 300,000 distinct CDR3 sequences, 9.5% seen once. The sample taken for sequencing was PBMCs. Receptor source: a human donor in good health (CMV status not recorded). Some clones in this sample may be carry-over from other donors' samples.

This clonotype came up many times. The chain employs TRBV28 and TRBJ1-5, with a possible D match to TRBD1 (5 bases). Germline CDR1 reads MDHEN; CDR2 reads SYDVKM. CDR3 length: 16 residues. Between the trimmed V and J ends, which lost 6 bases and 5 bases, there was a span of 20 bases. The CDR3 sequence: CASRVGSLGDHQPQHF. The CDR3 DNA sequence: TGTGCCAGCAGGGTTGGTTCCCTCGGGGACCATCAGCCCCAGCATTTT.

This clonotype was seen more than once but under ten times. This rearrangement joins TRBV27 to TRBJ2-5; 10 nucleotides match TRBD1. Germline CDR1 MNHEY, CDR2 SMNVEV (reference sequence). The J segment lost 4 bases and the V segment lost 6 bases, leaving 8 bases of the junction unmatched. CDR3 size: 15 residues. CDR3 amino acids: CASSVTGGNSETQYF. The CDR3 bases are TGTGCCAGCAGCGTGACAGGGGGCAACTCAGAGACCCAGTACTTC.

This clonotype was picked up a small number of times. The genes are TRBV5-4 and TRBJ2-7, with 15 positions matching TRBD2. V lost 4 bases to trimming and J lost 7 bases; unmatched junction nucleotides: 6. The germline CDR1 and CDR2 sequences are SGHNT and YYREEE (reference sequence). The CDR3 spans 15 residues. Here the CDR3 DNA reads TGTGCCAGCAGCGCGGGACTAGCGGGGGGTGCAGAGCAGTACTTC. This codes for CASSAGLAGGAEQYF.

This clonotype was seen repeatedly, ten times or more. The chain uses TRBV7-2 and TRBJ1-2; D ambiguous. Between the trimmed V and J ends, which lost 2 bases and 7 bases, there was a span of 14 bases. Germline loops: CDR1 SGHTA, CDR2 FQGNSA. The CDR3 spans 14 residues. CDR3 in amino acids: CASSLRNSLGGYTF. The DNA of the CDR3 is TGTGCCAGCAGCTTAAGAAACAGCCTTGGTGGCTACACCTTC.

This clonotype has ten or more counts. The chain couples TRBV27 to TRBJ2-2; D gene unclear. Per the germline V gene, CDR1 is MNHEY and CDR2 is SMNVEV (reference sequence). Trimming pared 6 bases from V and 2 bases from J, leaving 13 bases between. This CDR3 has 15 amino acids. CDR3 in DNA: TGTGCCAGCAGCCTATTAGGTGGTAACACCGGGGAGCTGTTTTTT. It encodes CASSLLGGNTGELFF.

In this sample, this clonotype turned up many times. V and J are TRBV7-2 and TRBJ2-7; tentatively, D is TRBD1 (5 bases). Germline-derived CDR1 and CDR2 are SGHTA and FQGNSA. CDR3 length: 13 residues. The V and J ends lost 4 bases and 2 bases respectively, with 9 bases between them. The CDR3 nucleotides read TGTGCCAGCAGCTATTCAGGGACCTACGAGCAGTACTTC. Translating it yields CASSYSGTYEQYF. The variable domain in full, completed from reference TRBV7-2 and TRBJ2-7, reads GAGVSQSPSNKVTEKGKDVELRCDPISGHTALYWYRQSLGQGLEFLIYFQGNSAPDKSGLPSDRFSAERTGGSVSTLTIQRTQQEDSAVYLCASSYSGTYEQYFGPGTRLTVT.

This clonotype was observed many times. This CDR3 reads CASSRQGANTEAFF. Here the CDR3 DNA reads TGTGCCAGCAGCCGACAGGGGGCTAACACTGAAGCTTTCTTT. The chain uses TRBV7-8 and TRBJ1-1; 10 nucleotides align to TRBD1. The CDR3 length is 14 residues. The ends lost 5 bases at V and 2 bases at J; junction bases unmatched: 2. Germline V CDR1 and CDR2: SGHVS, FQNEAQ.